This T cell receptor beta chain is drawn from a study of blood T cell repertoires in COVID-19 (dated by TCRdb to the early 2020s). Notes on the research overall: Samples covering the acute and convalescent phases of COVID-19 were provided by collaborators in the United States, Italy and Spain. Nearly every sample came with metadata listing a de-identified subject ID, COVID-19 status, age in years and sex. The material from the prospective study consisted of cDNA or gDNA derived from T cells, B-cell-depleted T cells, or PBMCs. The repertoires were released in a freely available public database meant as a resource for research on the immune response to SARS-CoV-2. Subjects who had been exposed to COVID-19, were actively infected with it, or had recovered from it provided the deeply sampled blood TCRbeta repertoires that made up the dataset. The samples were drawn from the first 160 participants of the ongoing ImmuneRACE study and from 950 to 1,500 subjects provided by 6 global collaborators. Where available, HLA class I and class II types were obtained from metadata supplied by the sample provider rather than from assay-based typing. What the research found in general, with its limitations: The amount of clinical and demographic metadata varied by source and participant and was provided uncurated.

Each collaborating institution followed its own protocols to collect whole blood in K2EDTA tubes. Collaborator samples were shipped for TCRbeta analysis as frozen whole blood, isolated PBMCs, or DNA extracted from either sample type. The immunoSEQ Assay, a bias-controlled multiplex PCR, was used to amplify TCRbeta CDR3 regions from genomic DNA. In the source study's methods: Nucleated cell counts per sample were estimated from amplification of reference gene primers within the assay. To quantify the absolute abundance of each unique TCRbeta CDR3 rearrangement, sequence reads were collapsed and filtered. Productive Simpson clonality was computed per sample as the square root of Simpson's diversity index over productive rearrangements. TCRdb's version of the immuneACCESS table is confined to in-frame rearrangements and falls short of the full clone set. An unresolved V gene accounts for under half of the shortfall where checked; the remainder is of unknown origin. The DNA gave D and trimming, while V, J and clone size come from that table. The sample data list 20,000 to 25,000 clones, and 75% to 95% of these were observed just once. The top ten constitute 7.4% of the sample.

Notes on this clone: Its antigen is currently not known. Qualities for individual bases were not recorded, and no much larger clone is one base off.

The sequencing sample was made of peripheral blood. This TCR came from a man aged 65 to 79 with active COVID-19.

The DNA reads TGTGCCAGCAGTTCCGCCGACAGGGGGCTTTACAATGAGCAGTTCTTC. This gives the protein CASSSADRGLYNEQFF. The sequence links TRBV6-5 to TRBJ2-1; 10 central nucleotides agree with TRBD1. The germline V gene gives CDR1 as MNHEY and CDR2 as SVGAGI. V trim: 4 bases; J trim: 4 bases; unmatched bases: 7. The CDR3 spans 16 residues, from the cysteine through the phenylalanine. The kept DNA is CDR3 alone, 48 bases in frame from the first base.